The 11 T cell receptor beta chains below were found in one sample sequenced in a study of Ad26.COV2.S vaccination and SARS-CoV-2 variants. TCRdb's table, derived via immunoSEQ multiplex PCR, lists solely in-frame clones and lacks some. Among around 450,000 clones listed, 80% to 90% were seen once. The treatment was: about 20 received Ad26.COV2.S at low or high dose, single or two shots; several received placebo; per-sample allocation not given. Material that was analyzed had been drawn on day 63 after the first vaccine or placebo injection. Sample: peripheral blood, taken in a trial of Ad26.COV2.S vaccine versus placebo. The receptor set was obtained from a person aged 18-65 years who received the Ad26.COV2.S COVID-19 vaccine or a placebo.

In its sample, this clone was seen a few times. This chain links TRBV5-6 with TRBJ2-7; 8 nucleotides line up with TRBD1. CDR3 size: 14 residues. V gave up 3 bases and J gave up 5 bases; unmatched junction bases: 7. CDR1 SGHDT and CDR2 YYEEEE come from the germline V gene. CDR3 sequence reads: CASSWRTGLDEQYF. The CDR3 DNA is TGTGCCAGCAGCTGGAGGACAGGGTTGGACGAGCAGTACTTC.

The chain employs TRBV19 and TRBJ1-1, with unresolved D. The CDR3 totals 11 residues. Germline CDR1 LNHDA, CDR2 SQIVND (reference sequence). V was pared by 10 bases and J by 8 bases, with 14 bases between. The CDR3 spells CATRWAAEAFF. The CDR3 DNA sequence: TGTGCCACCCGGTGGGCGGCAGAAGCTTTCTTT.

V and J are TRBV7-3 and TRBJ1-2; D is uncertain. V lost 3 bases to trimming and J lost 7 bases, with 12 bases between them. Germline-derived CDR1 and CDR2 are SGHTA and FQGTGA. The CDR3 covers 13 residues. Here the CDR3 DNA reads TGTGCCAGCAGCTTGCGGGGTGGGGTTGGCTACACCTTC. It translates to CASSLRGGVGYTF. Combining the CDR3 with reference TRBV7-3 and TRBJ1-2 gives the whole variable domain GAGVSQTPSNKVTEKGKYVELRCDPISGHTALYWYRQSLGQGPEFLIYFQGTGAADDSGLPNDRFFAVRPEGSVSTLKIQRTERGDSAVYLCASSLRGGVGYTFGSGTRLTVV.

This chain uses TRBV10-3 with TRBJ1-1; 7 bases map to TRBD1. With V trimmed by 10 bases and J by 1 base, 6 bases remained unmatched. CDR1 is ENHRY, CDR2 SYGVKD, per germline. The length of the CDR3 is 13 residues. Written as DNA, the CDR3 is TGTGCCACCGAGGGACAGAGGAACACTGAAGCTTTCTTT. Translation gives CATEGQRNTEAFF.

This clone was seen only once. The chain has TRBV10-3 and TRBJ2-3, with D uncertain. CDR1 and CDR2 (germline): ENHRY, SYGVKD. The V and J ends lost 6 bases and 6 bases respectively, with 16 bases between them. The CDR3 consists of 14 residues. The DNA of the CDR3 is TGTGCCATCAGATTAGACAAGGCGGTTGATACGCAGTATTTT. Amino acids: CAIRLDKAVDTQYF.

The V and J genes are TRBV30 and TRBJ2-3; D may be TRBD1 (5 bases). CDR1 is GTSNPN and CDR2 is SVGIG in the germline V gene (reference sequence). The CDR3 runs to 15 residues. V dropped 6 bases and J dropped 2 bases, with 18 bases sitting between them. This chain's CDR3 is CACNPGPSHTDTQYF. As DNA, the CDR3 is TGTGCCTGCAACCCAGGGCCCTCGCACACAGATACGCAGTATTTT.

V gene TRBV25-1 combines with J gene TRBJ2-3; D remains unclear. The germline V and J ends were trimmed by 4 bases and 6 bases, with 8 bases remaining between them. This CDR3 contains 12 residues. CDR1 and CDR2 (germline): MGHDK, SYGVNS. In DNA, the CDR3 is TGTGCCAGCAGTGCGATAGTCGATACGCAGTATTTT. Amino acids: CASSAIVDTQYF.

This sequence joins TRBV18 and TRBJ1-4, with 7 bases aligning to TRBD1. The germline V gene encodes CDR1 KGHSH and CDR2 LQKENI. The CDR3 runs 14 residues. The J segment lost 7 bases and the V segment lost 1 base, leaving 3 bases of the junction unmatched. For the CDR3, the DNA is TGTGCCAGCTCACCACAGGGGGCAAGTGAAAAACTGTTTTTT. Translating gives CASSPQGASEKLFF.

V gene TRBV2 combines with J gene TRBJ1-1; weak D call: TRBD1 (6 bases). The CDR3 sequence is 14 residues long. V lost 2 bases and J lost 6, with 13 bases in between. The germline gives CDR1 SNHLY, CDR2 FYNNEI. CDR3 sequence: CASSEQGGASEAFF. CDR3 DNA sequence: TGTGCCAGCAGTGAACAAGGGGGGGCCTCTGAAGCTTTCTTT.

The count of this clone is one. The chain joins TRBV27 to TRBJ2-3; 10 nucleotides align to TRBD1. Germline V gives CDR1 MNHEY, CDR2 SMNVEV (reference sequence). The V segment lost 8 bases and the J segment 5 bases; nucleotides outside the gene matches: 10. The CDR3 extends over 15 amino acids. The CDR3 is CASRKDRGRGDTQYF. CDR3 nucleotides: TGTGCCAGCCGGAAAGACAGGGGGCGCGGAGATACGCAGTATTTT.

This CDR3 reads CASSSGYGEQYF. The CDR3 coding sequence is TGTGCCAGCAGCTCAGGGTACGGCGAGCAGTACTTC. The chain joins TRBV7-3 to TRBJ2-7; a possible D gene is TRBD1 (5 bases). The ends were cut back, 4 bases at V and 6 bases at J, with 10 bases in the middle. The CDR3 loop spans 12 amino acids. The V gene's germline CDR1 is SGHTA and CDR2 FQGTGA.